Listed below are T cell receptor beta chains from one sample, sequenced in a study of cytomegalovirus exposure and HLA in healthy donors. TCRdb's table, derived via immunoSEQ multiplex PCR, lists solely in-frame clones and lacks some. This listing includes about 39,000 clones. Sequenced input: PBMCs. The receptors come from a male donor in good health and CMV-seronegative. Each CDR3 is given with its conserved first and last residue. A D gene is named only where the DNA matches it firmly. Size is stated for part of the rows, as once, few or many counts, or as a class when the clone is expanded.

>.|.|TRBJ2-7|TRBV4-1
CASSQAVGAGRGYEQYF
TGCGCCAGCAGCCAAGCGGTGGGGGCAGGGCGAGGGTACGAGCAGTACTTC
>.|TRBD1|TRBJ1-4|TRBV7-9
CASSPPGTDEKLFF
TGTGCCAGCAGCCCCCCGGGGACAGATGAAAAACTGTTTTTT
>.|.|TRBJ1-2|TRBV28
CASSPLDSYGYTF
TGTGCCAGCAGTCCCTTGGACAGCTATGGCTACACCTTC
>.|TRBD1|TRBJ2-7|TRBV10-3
CAISEFGTGLSSYEQYF
TGTGCCATCAGTGAGTTCGGGACAGGGCTAAGCTCCTACGAGCAGTACTTC
>.|TRBD1|TRBJ1-4|TRBV29-1
CSVMDRVEEKLFF
TGCAGCGTGATGGACAGGGTGGAAGAAAAACTGTTTTTT
>.|.|TRBJ1-3|TRBV4-1
CASSRQGLILAGNTIYF
TGCGCCAGCAGCCGGCAGGGGCTAATTCTGGCTGGAAACACCATATATTTT
>.|TRBD1|TRBJ2-1|TRBV5-4
CASSLGGTGGIEQFF
TGTGCCAGCAGCTTGGGCGGGACAGGGGGTATTGAGCAGTTCTTC
>large|TRBD2|TRBJ2-7|TRBV6-5
CASSPRDYSYEQYF
TGTGCCAGCAGTCCCCGGGACTACTCCTACGAGCAGTACTTC
>.|.|TRBJ2-1|TRBV27
CASSFDLGVYNEQFF
TGTGCCAGCAGTTTTGACTTGGGAGTCTACAATGAGCAGTTCTTC
>.|.|TRBJ1-1|TRBV2
CASSVYGQSTNTEAFF
TGTGCCAGCAGTGTTTATGGACAGAGCACGAACACTGAAGCTTTCTTT
>.|.|TRBJ1-6|TRBV9
CASSVVGGDSPLHF
TGTGCCAGCAGCGTAGTAGGGGGAGATTCACCCCTCCACTTT
>.|.|TRBJ1-2|TRBV20-1
CSASDSRGYTF
TGCAGTGCTTCGGACAGTAGGGGCTACACCTTC
>.|.|TRBJ1-1|TRBV7-3
CASSLTGHLTEAFF
TGTGCCAGCAGCTTAACGGGACACCTCACTGAAGCTTTCTTT
>.|TRBD1|TRBJ1-6|TRBV5-6
CASSPLWMTGSPLHF
TGTGCCAGCAGCCCCCTTTGGATGACAGGGTCACCCCTCCACTTT
>.|TRBD1|TRBJ1-4|TRBV18
CATRQGGEKLFF
TGTGCCACTAGACAGGGTGGTGAAAAACTGTTTTTT
>.|TRBD1|TRBJ2-2|TRBV2
CASREDRGISTGELFF
TGTGCCAGCAGGGAGGACAGGGGGATAAGCACCGGGGAGCTGTTTTTT
>.|.|TRBJ2-1|TRBV6-6
CASSPTANEQFF
TGTGCCAGCAGTCCGACAGCAAATGAGCAGTTCTTC
>.|.|TRBJ1-6|TRBV5-6
CASSLGINSNSPLHF
TGTGCCAGCAGCCTCGGGATTAACTCTAATTCACCCCTCCACTTT
>.|TRBD1|TRBJ1-1|TRBV30
CAWNPSGGAGTEAFF
TGTGCCTGGAACCCCTCAGGGGGCGCGGGCACTGAAGCTTTCTTT
>.|.|TRBJ2-1|TRBV5-1
CASSLGSGGLHNEQFF
TGCGCCAGCAGCTTAGGGTCTGGGGGACTGCACAATGAGCAGTTCTTC
>.|.|TRBJ1-1|TRBV7-2
CASSSQYGTEAFF
TGTGCCAGCAGCTCCCAATACGGCACTGAAGCTTTCTTT
>.|.|TRBJ1-4|TRBV6-5
CASRGLREEKLFF
TGTGCCAGCAGGGGCCTTCGAGAGGAAAAACTGTTTTTT
>.|TRBD2|TRBJ2-2|TRBV4-1
CASRPLGGAGDPNTGELFF
TGCGCCAGCAGACCATTGGGTGGAGCGGGGGACCCTAACACCGGGGAGCTGTTTTTT